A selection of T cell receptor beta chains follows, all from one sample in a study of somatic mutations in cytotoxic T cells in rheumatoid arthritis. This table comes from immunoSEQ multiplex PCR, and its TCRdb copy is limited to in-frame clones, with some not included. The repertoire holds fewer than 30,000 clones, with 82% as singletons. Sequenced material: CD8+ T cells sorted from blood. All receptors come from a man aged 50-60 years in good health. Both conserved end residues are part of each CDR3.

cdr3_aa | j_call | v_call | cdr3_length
CASSRPGITTIGEQFF | TRBJ2-1 | TRBV7-9 | 16
CASSSPAVGGPGQPQHF | TRBJ1-5 | TRBV7-8 | 17
CASSLGRTSHTGELFF | TRBJ2-2 | TRBV5-1 | 16
CASSRTSGYNEQFF | TRBJ2-1 | TRBV5-4 | 14
CASSTGTENTGELFF | TRBJ2-2 | TRBV6-5 | 15
CASSPNRGSYEQYF | TRBJ2-7 | TRBV4-1 | 14
CASSLEVWVVNTEAFF | TRBJ1-1 | TRBV7-8 | 16
CASSYRAGVNEQYF | TRBJ2-7 | TRBV6-6 | 14
CASSVGGSHYNEQFF | TRBJ2-1 | TRBV5-4 | 15
CASKQGPHTEAFF | TRBJ1-1 | TRBV6-1 | 13
CASSLALTSGRPSDYEQYF | TRBJ2-7 | TRBV7-9 | 19
CASSQVLRLAGSYEQYF | TRBJ2-7 | TRBV4-1 | 17
CASSPRGFSSEAFF | TRBJ1-1 | TRBV9 | 14
CASSLGARRNEQFF | TRBJ2-1 | TRBV7-6 | 14
CASSYSPTTEAFF | TRBJ1-1 | TRBV27 | 13
CASSPHSTYTEAFF | TRBJ1-1 | TRBV27 | 14
CASSQDYRNGYTF | TRBJ1-2 | TRBV4-1 | 13
CASSDGGGDTDTQYF | TRBJ2-3 | TRBV6-4 | 15
CASRRTSGSVDTQYF | TRBJ2-3 | TRBV2 | 15
CASSYSDRRRRDTQYF | TRBJ2-3 | TRBV7-9 | 16
CASSPLGLAYEQYF | TRBJ2-7 | TRBV14 | 14
CASSSTGTTTDTQYF | TRBJ2-3 | TRBV28 | 15
CASSQDGPHNEQFF | TRBJ2-1 | TRBV4-1 | 14
CASSRGSSYEQYF | TRBJ2-7 | TRBV7-8 | 13
CASRGQGFTGELFF | TRBJ2-2 | TRBV7-6 | 14
CASSPPDRAQNEKLFF | TRBJ1-4 | TRBV7-2 | 16
CASSLGTGRLHEQYF | TRBJ2-7 | TRBV5-6 | 15
CASSLEYSGRYREQFF | TRBJ2-1 | TRBV11-2 | 16
CASSVGSNQPQHF | TRBJ1-5 | TRBV9 | 13
CASSLSWDEQFF | TRBJ2-1 | TRBV5-4 | 12
CASSLSRRSSGEQYF | TRBJ2-7 | TRBV27 | 15
CAIAVGGRWGETQYF | TRBJ2-5 | TRBV10-3 | 15
CASSESLSSYNEQFF | TRBJ2-1 | TRBV2 | 15
CASGEGRFYEQYF | TRBJ2-7 | TRBV27 | 13
CASSFLAGGGFTGELFF | TRBJ2-2 | TRBV7-9 | 17
CASSSKREGLFFEQFF | TRBJ2-1 | TRBV6-6 | 16
CASSSLRQGVGNQPQHF | TRBJ1-5 | TRBV21-1 | 17
CASSAPGTEFNYGYTF | TRBJ1-2 | TRBV5-4 | 16
CASSLGTREKLFF | TRBJ1-4 | TRBV7-2 | 13
CASSGGASGIINEQFF | TRBJ2-1 | TRBV6-1 | 16
CASSFLSHRLASTGELFF | TRBJ2-2 | TRBV7-9 | 18
CASSEARGGPGTSGSLGPTDTQYF | TRBJ2-3 | TRBV6-1 | 24
CASSQITGKETQYF | TRBJ2-5 | TRBV4-1 | 14
CSAWRGEQFF | TRBJ2-1 | TRBV20-1 | 10
CASSDGGRVGRNQPQHF | TRBJ1-5 | TRBV11-1 | 17
CASSVIEDYNEQFF | TRBJ2-1 | TRBV9 | 14
CASSNRHLLTSTDTQYF | TRBJ2-3 | TRBV19 | 17
CASSSPIRQNEQFF | TRBJ2-1 | TRBV7-9 | 14
CASSQDKPHTDTQYF | TRBJ2-3 | TRBV14 | 15
CASSTMNNEQFF | TRBJ2-1 | TRBV2 | 12
CSVEGDANHYEQYF | TRBJ2-7 | TRBV29-1 | 14
CSAVENTGELFF | TRBJ2-2 | TRBV29-1 | 12
CASSLATSAQETQYF | TRBJ2-5 | TRBV5-1 | 15
CASSYRITDTQYF | TRBJ2-3 | TRBV6-5 | 13
CASSATSLVPFYNEQFF | TRBJ2-1 | TRBV27 | 17
CAWKLRGSGRTDTQYF | TRBJ2-3 | TRBV30 | 16